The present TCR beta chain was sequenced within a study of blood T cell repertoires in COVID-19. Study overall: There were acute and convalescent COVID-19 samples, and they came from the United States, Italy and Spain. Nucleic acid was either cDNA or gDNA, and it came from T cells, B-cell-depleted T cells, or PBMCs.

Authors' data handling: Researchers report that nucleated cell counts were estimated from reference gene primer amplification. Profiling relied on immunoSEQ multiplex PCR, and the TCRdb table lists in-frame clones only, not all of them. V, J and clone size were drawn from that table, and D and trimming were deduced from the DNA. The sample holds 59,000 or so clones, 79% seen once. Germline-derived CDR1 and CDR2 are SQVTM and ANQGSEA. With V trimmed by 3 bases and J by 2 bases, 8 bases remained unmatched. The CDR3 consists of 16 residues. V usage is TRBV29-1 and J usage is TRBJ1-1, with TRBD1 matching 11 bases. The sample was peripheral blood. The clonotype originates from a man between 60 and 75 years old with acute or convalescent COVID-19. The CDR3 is CSVDGTWTGGNTEAFF. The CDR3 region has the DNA TGCAGCGTTGACGGGACCTGGACAGGGGGCAACACTGAAGCTTTCTTT.